Presented here are 9 T cell receptor beta chains from one specimen sequenced in a study of shared clonotypes between healthy human individuals. CD45RO-negative CD8 cells positively selected for CCR7 made up the naive population, which excluded terminally differentiated effector memory CD45RA+ cells. TCRdb's table, derived via immunoSEQ multiplex PCR, lists solely in-frame clones and lacks some. The repertoire holds a few hundred thousand clones, with just under 97% as singletons. The sample was naive CD8+ T cells sorted from blood. Every receptor here comes from a woman aged 30 to 39 in good health.

The chain carries TRBV2 and TRBJ2-1, with a weak D call TRBD2 (6 bases). This CDR3 has 15 amino acids. Germline assignment: CDR1 SNHLY and CDR2 FYNNEI. V lost 8 bases and J lost 3, with 17 bases in between. CDR3 sequence reads: CASSQSSGFYNEQFF. CDR3 in DNA: TGTGCCAGCTCCCAAAGTAGCGGTTTCTACAATGAGCAGTTCTTC.

This chain links TRBV10-2 with TRBJ2-1; the D gene is possibly TRBD2 (5 bases). Trimming took off 2 bases at V and 13 bases at J, with 12 bases between the two ends. This CDR3 has 12 amino acids. The V gene's germline CDR1 is WSHSY and CDR2 SAAADI. CDR3: CASSEAGSLQFF. The CDR3, as DNA: TGCGCCAGCAGTGAGGCGGGCTCGTTACAGTTCTTC.

The rearrangement uses TRBV11-2 and TRBJ2-5; 13 positions agree with TRBD2. Germline V lookup: CDR1 SGHAT, CDR2 FQNNGV. CDR3 length: 17 amino acids. The J segment lost 0 bases and the V segment lost 5 bases, leaving 6 bases of the junction unmatched. The CDR3 sequence: CASSGGLAGSYQETQYF. The CDR3 DNA reads as TGTGCCAGCAGCGGGGGACTAGCGGGAAGCTACCAAGAGACCCAGTACTTC. The whole variable domain, filled in from reference TRBV11-2 and TRBJ2-5, reads EAGVAQSPRYKIIEKRQSVAFWCNPISGHATLYWYQQILGQGPKLLIQFQNNGVVDDSQLPKDRFSAERLKGVDSTLKIQPAKLEDSAVYLCASSGGLAGSYQETQYFGPGTRLLVL.

The rearrangement joins TRBV28 to TRBJ2-6, with D hard to call. V was pared by 3 bases and J by 4 bases, with 4 bases between. The CDR3 has 13 amino acids. CDR1 is MDHEN, CDR2 SYDVKM, per germline. The CDR3 DNA follows: TGTGCCAGCAGTTTTCCCGGGGCCAACGTCCTGACTTTC. This translates into CASSFPGANVLTF.

The rearrangement joins TRBV5-1 to TRBJ2-2; D possibly matches TRBD1 or TRBD2 (6 bases each). With 9 bases removed from V and 0 bases from J, the gap between germline ends came to 15 bases. CDR1 is SGHRS and CDR2 is YFSETQ in the germline V gene. This CDR3 comprises 15 residues. The CDR3 here is CATYRGPTNTGELFF. CDR3 in DNA: TGCGCCACCTATCGGGGGCCCACGAACACCGGGGAGCTGTTTTTT.

The chain joins TRBV4-1 to TRBJ2-2, with 10 bases fitting TRBD1. From germline, CDR1 is MGHRA and CDR2 YSYEKL. The V and J ends lost 7 bases and 8 bases, in that order; junction bases with no gene match: 13. The CDR3 has 16 amino acids. The CDR3 sequence is CASTPLGTGVTGELFF. CDR3 in DNA: TGCGCCAGCACTCCGCTAGGGACAGGGGTTACGGGGGAGCTGTTTTTT.

The count of this clone is one. This chain uses TRBV29-1 with TRBJ2-1; D may be TRBD2 (5 bases). Germline assignment: CDR1 SQVTM and CDR2 ANQGSEA. This CDR3 has 17 residues. V was shortened by 2 bases and J by 0 bases, with 17 bases between the two germline ends. CDR3: CSVESLDLTSSYNEQFF. The CDR3 DNA is TGCAGCGTTGAATCGTTGGACTTGACTTCCTCCTACAATGAGCAGTTCTTC.

The rearrangement joins TRBV6-5 to TRBJ1-2; no clear D gene. Germline assignment: CDR1 MNHEY and CDR2 SVGAGI. This CDR3 has 13 amino acids. The germline V and J ends were trimmed by 5 bases and 6 bases, with 13 bases remaining between them. This CDR3 reads CASSPGSLHGYTF. In DNA, the CDR3 is TGTGCCAGCAGTCCCGGGTCGCTCCATGGCTACACCTTC.

This rearrangement joins TRBV25-1 to TRBJ2-5; D gene unclear. Germline CDR1 MGHDK, CDR2 SYGVNS. The ends were cut back, 2 bases at V and 9 bases at J, with 22 bases in the middle. The CDR3 contains 16 residues. CDR3 DNA: TGTGCCAGCAGTGAACGCGAAGTCCCCGCCGTGGTGGCCCAGTACTTC. It translates to CASSEREVPAVVAQYF.